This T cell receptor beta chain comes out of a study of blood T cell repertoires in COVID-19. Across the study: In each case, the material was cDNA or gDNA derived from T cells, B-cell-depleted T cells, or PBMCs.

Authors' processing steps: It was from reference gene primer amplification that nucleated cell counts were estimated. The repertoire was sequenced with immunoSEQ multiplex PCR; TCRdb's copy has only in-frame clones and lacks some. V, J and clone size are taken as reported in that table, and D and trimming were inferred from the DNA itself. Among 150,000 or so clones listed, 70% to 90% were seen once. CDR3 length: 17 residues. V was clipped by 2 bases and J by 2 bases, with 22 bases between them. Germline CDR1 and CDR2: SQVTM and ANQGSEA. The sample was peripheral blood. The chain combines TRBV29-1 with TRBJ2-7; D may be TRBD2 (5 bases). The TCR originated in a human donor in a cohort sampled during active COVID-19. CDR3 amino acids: CSVETRPTGSDPYEQYF. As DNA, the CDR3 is TGCAGCGTTGAAACGAGACCGACGGGGAGTGATCCCTACGAGCAGTACTTC.